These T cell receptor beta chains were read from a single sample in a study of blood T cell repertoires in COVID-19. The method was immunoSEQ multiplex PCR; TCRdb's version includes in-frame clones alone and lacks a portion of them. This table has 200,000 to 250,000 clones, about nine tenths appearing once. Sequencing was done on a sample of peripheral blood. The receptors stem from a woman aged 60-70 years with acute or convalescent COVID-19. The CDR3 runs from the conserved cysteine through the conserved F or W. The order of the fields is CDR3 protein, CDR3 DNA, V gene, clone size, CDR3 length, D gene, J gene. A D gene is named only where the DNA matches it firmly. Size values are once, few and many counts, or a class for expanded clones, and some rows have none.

cdr3_aa: CASSHPPGLVYEQYF
cdr3_nt: TGCGCCAGCAGCCACCCCCCGGGACTAGTTTACGAGCAGTACTTC
v_call: TRBV4-1
clone_size: .
cdr3_length: 15
d_call: TRBD2
j_call: TRBJ2-7

cdr3_aa: CASKRGAEAFF
cdr3_nt: TGTGCCAGCAAACGGGGGGCTGAAGCTTTCTTT
v_call: TRBV3-1/TRBV3-2
clone_size: .
cdr3_length: 11
d_call: .
j_call: TRBJ1-1

cdr3_aa: CASSSPDRGVNEQFF
cdr3_nt: TGCGCCAGCAGCTCCCCGGACAGGGGGGTTAATGAGCAGTTCTTC
v_call: TRBV5-1
clone_size: .
cdr3_length: 15
d_call: TRBD1
j_call: TRBJ2-1

cdr3_aa: CASSRGSSYNEQFF
cdr3_nt: TGTGCCAGCTCGCGGGGGAGCTCCTACAATGAGCAGTTCTTC
v_call: TRBV6-5
clone_size: .
cdr3_length: 14
d_call: TRBD2
j_call: TRBJ2-1

cdr3_aa: CASRRTGGTEAFF
cdr3_nt: TGTGCCAGCAGGAGGACAGGGGGCACTGAAGCTTTCTTT
v_call: TRBV6-4
clone_size: once
cdr3_length: 13
d_call: TRBD1
j_call: TRBJ1-1

cdr3_aa: CASRRQGELPEQYF
cdr3_nt: TGTGCCAGCAGAAGACAGGGGGAGCTTCCCGAGCAGTACTTC
v_call: TRBV27
clone_size: .
cdr3_length: 14
d_call: TRBD1
j_call: TRBJ2-7

cdr3_aa: CASSEKQGKTYEQYF
cdr3_nt: TGCGCCAGCAGTGAAAAACAGGGGAAGACCTACGAGCAGTACTTC
v_call: TRBV10-1
clone_size: .
cdr3_length: 15
d_call: TRBD1
j_call: TRBJ2-7

cdr3_aa: CASSISPGHTIYGYTF
cdr3_nt: TGTGCCAGTAGTATTAGTCCGGGACACACAATCTATGGCTACACCTTC
v_call: TRBV19
clone_size: .
cdr3_length: 16
d_call: .
j_call: TRBJ1-2

cdr3_aa: CAASDHAGTEAFF
cdr3_nt: TGTGCCGCCAGTGACCACGCGGGCACTGAAGCTTTCTTT
v_call: TRBV24-1
clone_size: .
cdr3_length: 13
d_call: .
j_call: TRBJ1-1

cdr3_aa: CSVEGQGAAGNTIYF
cdr3_nt: TGCAGCGTCGAAGGACAGGGGGCTGCTGGAAACACCATATATTTT
v_call: TRBV29-1
clone_size: .
cdr3_length: 15
d_call: TRBD1
j_call: TRBJ1-3

cdr3_aa: CASLDRGTDTQYF
cdr3_nt: TGTGCCAGCTTGGACAGGGGCACAGATACGCAGTATTTT
v_call: TRBV5-4
clone_size: .
cdr3_length: 13
d_call: TRBD1
j_call: TRBJ2-3

cdr3_aa: CASRYRDSNQPQHF
cdr3_nt: TGTGCCAGTAGGTACCGCGATAGCAATCAGCCCCAGCATTTT
v_call: TRBV19
clone_size: once
cdr3_length: 14
d_call: .
j_call: TRBJ1-5

cdr3_aa: CASSDSQGGAGELFF
cdr3_nt: TGTGCCAGCAGTGACTCCCAGGGGGGAGCCGGGGAGCTGTTTTTT
v_call: TRBV6-4
clone_size: .
cdr3_length: 15
d_call: .
j_call: TRBJ2-2

cdr3_aa: CASSFTGDTGELFF
cdr3_nt: TGTGCCAGCAGCTTCACAGGGGACACCGGGGAGCTGTTTTTT
v_call: TRBV9
clone_size: .
cdr3_length: 14
d_call: TRBD1
j_call: TRBJ2-2

cdr3_aa: CAWSWWGSSGDSTDTQYF
cdr3_nt: TGTGCCTGGAGTTGGTGGGGCTCTAGCGGGGACAGCACAGATACGCAGTATTTT
v_call: TRBV30
clone_size: .
cdr3_length: 18
d_call: TRBD2
j_call: TRBJ2-3

cdr3_aa: CAGRDRGSEKLFF
cdr3_nt: TGTGCCGGAAGGGACAGGGGTTCTGAAAAACTGTTTTTT
v_call: TRBV30
clone_size: .
cdr3_length: 13
d_call: TRBD1
j_call: TRBJ1-4

cdr3_aa: CASSLNPSATSGEQYF
cdr3_nt: TGTGCCAGCAGCTTAAACCCCTCTGCTACTAGCGGCGAGCAGTACTTC
v_call: TRBV11-2
clone_size: .
cdr3_length: 16
d_call: TRBD2
j_call: TRBJ2-7

cdr3_aa: CASSPPVQGGNQPQHF
cdr3_nt: TGTGCCAGCTCACCACCGGTCCAGGGTGGCAATCAGCCCCAGCATTTT
v_call: TRBV18
clone_size: .
cdr3_length: 16
d_call: .
j_call: TRBJ1-5

cdr3_aa: CASSVGQMLAKNIQYF
cdr3_nt: TGTGCCAGCAGCGTGGGACAGATGCTAGCCAAAAACATTCAGTACTTC
v_call: TRBV11-2
clone_size: .
cdr3_length: 16
d_call: TRBD1
j_call: TRBJ2-4

cdr3_aa: CASRVTGQSNYEQYF
cdr3_nt: TGTGCCAGCAGGGTAACGGGACAGTCAAACTACGAGCAGTACTTC
v_call: TRBV28
clone_size: .
cdr3_length: 15
d_call: TRBD1
j_call: TRBJ2-7

cdr3_aa: CASTPRQGEPLHF
cdr3_nt: TGTGCCAGCACCCCCCGCCAGGGGGAACCCCTCCACTTT
v_call: TRBV12-3/TRBV12-4
clone_size: .
cdr3_length: 13
d_call: TRBD1
j_call: TRBJ1-6

cdr3_aa: CASSLVGGPENTEAFF
cdr3_nt: TGTGCCAGCAGCTTGGTCGGGGGGCCCGAGAACACTGAAGCTTTCTTT
v_call: TRBV5-4
clone_size: few
cdr3_length: 16
d_call: .
j_call: TRBJ1-1

cdr3_aa: CASTAGRTTGANVLTF
cdr3_nt: TGTGCCAGCACCGCGGGACGGACGACTGGGGCCAACGTCCTGACTTTC
v_call: TRBV27
clone_size: .
cdr3_length: 16
d_call: .
j_call: TRBJ2-6

cdr3_aa: CASSYVQGARETQYF
cdr3_nt: TGTGCCAGCAGTTACGTACAGGGGGCAAGGGAGACCCAGTACTTC
v_call: TRBV6-6
clone_size: .
cdr3_length: 15
d_call: TRBD1
j_call: TRBJ2-5